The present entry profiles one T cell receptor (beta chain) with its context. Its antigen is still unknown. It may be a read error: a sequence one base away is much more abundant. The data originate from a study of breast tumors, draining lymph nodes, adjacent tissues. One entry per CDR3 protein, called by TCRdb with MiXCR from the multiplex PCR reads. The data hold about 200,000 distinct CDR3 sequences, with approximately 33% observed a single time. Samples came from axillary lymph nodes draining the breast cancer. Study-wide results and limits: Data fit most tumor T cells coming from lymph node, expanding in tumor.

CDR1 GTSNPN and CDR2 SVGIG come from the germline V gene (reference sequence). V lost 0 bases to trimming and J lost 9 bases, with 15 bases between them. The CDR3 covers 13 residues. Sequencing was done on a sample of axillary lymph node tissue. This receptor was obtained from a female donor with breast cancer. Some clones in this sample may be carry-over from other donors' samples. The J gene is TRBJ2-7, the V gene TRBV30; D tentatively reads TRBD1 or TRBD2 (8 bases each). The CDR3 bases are TGTGCCTGGAGTGTTCAGGGGGCGGGGGGGCAGTACTTC. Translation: CAWSVQGAGGQYF. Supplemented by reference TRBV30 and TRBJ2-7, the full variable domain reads SQTIHQWPATLVQPVGSPLSLECTVEGTSNPNLYWYRQAAGRGLQLLFYSVGIGQISSEVPQNLSASRPQDRQFILSSKKLLLSDSGFYLCAWSVQGAGGQYFGPGTRLTVT.